This T cell receptor beta chain was sequenced in a study of shared clonotypes between healthy human individuals. Study context: Used for every donor were three CD4 naive, three CD4 memory, two CD8 naive and one CD8 memory plate. General study findings and limits: Naive subsets, compared against memory subsets, generally had larger estimated richness values. Between several donors, naive CD4 clonotypes were shared at a level of around 4.8%.

TCRdb's table, derived via immunoSEQ multiplex PCR, lists solely in-frame clones and lacks some. There are approximately 97,000 clones in the sample; about two thirds occur only once, and 45% to 50% lies in the top ten. As regards this clone: The antigen remains unidentified.

Researchers reported that CD8 memory united CD45RO+ cells with CCR7-negative CD45RA+ TemRA cells. Germline V CDR1 and CDR2: MGHDK, SYGVNS. V dropped 2 bases and J dropped 4 bases, with 5 bases sitting between them. The CDR3 extends over 12 amino acids. The sequencing input was memory CD8+ T cells sorted from blood. The subset is: CD45RO+ cells pooled with CCR7-negative TemRA cells. This rearrangement joins TRBV25-1 to TRBJ1-1, with unresolved D. This receptor was taken from a man in his thirties or forties in good health. The DNA for the CDR3 is TGTGCCAGCAGTGAAACCGGCACTGAAGCTTTCTTT. Its protein product is CASSETGTEAFF.